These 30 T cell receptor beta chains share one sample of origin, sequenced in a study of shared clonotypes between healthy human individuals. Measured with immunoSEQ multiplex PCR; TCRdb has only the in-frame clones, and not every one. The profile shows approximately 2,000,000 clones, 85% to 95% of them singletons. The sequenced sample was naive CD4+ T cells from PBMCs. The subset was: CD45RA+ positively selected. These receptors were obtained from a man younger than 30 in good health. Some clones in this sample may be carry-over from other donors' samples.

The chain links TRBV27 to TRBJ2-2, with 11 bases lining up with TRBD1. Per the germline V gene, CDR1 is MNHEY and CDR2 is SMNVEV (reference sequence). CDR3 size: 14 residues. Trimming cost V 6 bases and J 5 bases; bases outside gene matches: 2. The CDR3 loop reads CASRGTGGTGELFF. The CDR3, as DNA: TGTGCCAGCAGGGGGACAGGGGGGACCGGGGAGCTGTTTTTT.

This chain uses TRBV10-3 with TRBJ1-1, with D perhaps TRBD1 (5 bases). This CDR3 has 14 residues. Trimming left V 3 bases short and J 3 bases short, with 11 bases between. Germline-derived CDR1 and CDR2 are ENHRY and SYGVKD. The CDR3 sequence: CAISDSGGDTEAFF. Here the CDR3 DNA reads TGTGCCATCAGTGATTCCGGAGGGGACACTGAAGCTTTCTTT.

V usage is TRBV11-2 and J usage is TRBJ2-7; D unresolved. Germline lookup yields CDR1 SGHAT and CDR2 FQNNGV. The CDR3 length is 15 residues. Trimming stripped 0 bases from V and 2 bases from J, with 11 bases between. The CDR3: CASSLDRGTTYEQYF. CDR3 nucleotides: TGTGCCAGCAGCTTAGATCGTGGCACAACCTACGAGCAGTACTTC.

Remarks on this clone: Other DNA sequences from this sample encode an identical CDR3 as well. This CDR3 is CASSLGNQETQYF. The DNA for the CDR3 is TGTGCCAGCAGCTTAGGGAACCAAGAGACCCAGTACTTC. The rearrangement links TRBV7-3 to TRBJ2-5; D call uncertain. Trimming took 2 bases from V and 0 from J, leaving 4 bases between them. CDR1 is SGHTA, CDR2 FQGTGA, per germline. The CDR3 has 13 amino acids.

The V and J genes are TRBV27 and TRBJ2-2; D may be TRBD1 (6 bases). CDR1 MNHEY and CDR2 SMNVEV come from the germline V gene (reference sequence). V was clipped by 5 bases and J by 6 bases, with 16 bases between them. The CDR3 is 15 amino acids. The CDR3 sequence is CASSTTGQGPGELFF. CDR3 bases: TGTGCCAGCAGTACAACGGGACAAGGTCCCGGGGAGCTGTTTTTT.

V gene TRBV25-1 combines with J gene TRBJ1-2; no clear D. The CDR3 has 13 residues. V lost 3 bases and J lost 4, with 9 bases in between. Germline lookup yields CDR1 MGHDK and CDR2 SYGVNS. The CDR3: CASSDGQFYGYTF. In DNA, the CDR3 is TGTGCCAGCAGTGATGGGCAGTTCTATGGCTACACCTTC.

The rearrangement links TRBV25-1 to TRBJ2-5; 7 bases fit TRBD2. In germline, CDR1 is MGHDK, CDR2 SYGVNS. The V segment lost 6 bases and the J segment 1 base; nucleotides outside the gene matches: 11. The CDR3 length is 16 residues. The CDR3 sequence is CASSRGTTGPQETQYF. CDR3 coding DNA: TGTGCCAGCAGCCGGGGGACTACGGGGCCCCAAGAGACCCAGTACTTC.

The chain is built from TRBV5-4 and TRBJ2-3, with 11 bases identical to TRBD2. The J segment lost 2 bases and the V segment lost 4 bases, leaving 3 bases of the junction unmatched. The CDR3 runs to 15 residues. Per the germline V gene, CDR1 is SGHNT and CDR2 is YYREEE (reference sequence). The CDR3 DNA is TGTGCCAGCAGCCCGGGACTAGCGGACACAGATACGCAGTATTTT. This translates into CASSPGLADTDTQYF.

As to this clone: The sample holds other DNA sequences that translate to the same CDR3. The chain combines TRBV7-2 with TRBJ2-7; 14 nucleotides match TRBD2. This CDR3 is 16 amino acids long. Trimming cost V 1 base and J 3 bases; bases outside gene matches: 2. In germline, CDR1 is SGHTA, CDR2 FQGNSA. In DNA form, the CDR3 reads TGTGCCAGCAGCTTAGTCGGGACTAGCGGGAGCTACGAGCAGTACTTC. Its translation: CASSLVGTSGSYEQYF. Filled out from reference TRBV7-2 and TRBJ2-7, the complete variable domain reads GAGVSQSPSNKVTEKGKDVELRCDPISGHTALYWYRQSLGQGLEFLIYFQGNSAPDKSGLPSDRFSAERTGGSVSTLTIQRTQQEDSAVYLCASSLVGTSGSYEQYFGPGTRLTVT.

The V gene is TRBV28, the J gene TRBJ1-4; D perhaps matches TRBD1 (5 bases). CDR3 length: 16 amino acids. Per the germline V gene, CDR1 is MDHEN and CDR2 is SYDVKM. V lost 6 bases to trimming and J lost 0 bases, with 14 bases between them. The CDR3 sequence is CASSYTGATTNEKLFF. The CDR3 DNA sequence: TGTGCCAGCAGCTATACCGGGGCCACAACTAATGAAAAACTGTTTTTT.

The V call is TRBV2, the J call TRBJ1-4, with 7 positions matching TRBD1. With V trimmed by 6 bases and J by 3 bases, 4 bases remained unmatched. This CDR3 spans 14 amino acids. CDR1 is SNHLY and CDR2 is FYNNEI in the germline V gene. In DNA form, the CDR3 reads TGTGCCAGCAGAGGTCAGGGGGCTAATGAAAAACTGTTTTTT. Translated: CASRGQGANEKLFF.

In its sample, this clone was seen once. CDR3 sequence reads: CASSFLSGDEKLFF. The CDR3 DNA reads TGTGCCAGCAGTTTCCTCAGCGGGGATGAAAAACTGTTTTTT. The genes are TRBV6-5 and TRBJ1-4; D gene uncertain. CDR1 is MNHEY, CDR2 SVGAGI, per germline. V lost 4 bases to trimming and J lost 6 bases, with 12 bases between them. The CDR3 contains 14 residues.

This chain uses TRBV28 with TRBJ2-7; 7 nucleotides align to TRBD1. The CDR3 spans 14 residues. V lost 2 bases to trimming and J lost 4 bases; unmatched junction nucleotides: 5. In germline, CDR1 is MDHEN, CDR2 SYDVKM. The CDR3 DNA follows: TGTGCCAGCAGTTTAGACAGGGTGACGTACGAGCAGTACTTC. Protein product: CASSLDRVTYEQYF.

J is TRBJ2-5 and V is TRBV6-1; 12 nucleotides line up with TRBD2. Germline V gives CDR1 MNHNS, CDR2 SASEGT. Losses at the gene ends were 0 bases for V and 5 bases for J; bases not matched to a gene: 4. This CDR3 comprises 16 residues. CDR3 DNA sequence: TGTGCCAGCAGTGAAGCTAGGACTAGCGGGATGGAGACCCAGTACTTC. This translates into CASSEARTSGMETQYF.

CDR3 nucleotide sequence: TGTGCCAGTAGGCCTCAGGGGGAGGGCGGCGCTTTCTTT. Translated: CASRPQGEGGAFF. The chain recombines TRBV19 with TRBJ1-1, with 7 bases fitting TRBD1. This CDR3 region has 13 residues. With 6 bases clipped from V and 11 bases from J, the junction kept 12 bases outside the gene matches. CDR1 is LNHDA, CDR2 SQIVND, per germline (reference sequence).

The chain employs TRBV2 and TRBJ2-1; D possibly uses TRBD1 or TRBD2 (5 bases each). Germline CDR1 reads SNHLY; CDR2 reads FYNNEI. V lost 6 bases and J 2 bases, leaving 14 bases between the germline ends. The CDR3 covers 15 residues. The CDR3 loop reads CASRATGLAYNEQFF. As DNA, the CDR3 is TGTGCCAGCAGGGCTACGGGGCTAGCCTACAATGAGCAGTTCTTC.

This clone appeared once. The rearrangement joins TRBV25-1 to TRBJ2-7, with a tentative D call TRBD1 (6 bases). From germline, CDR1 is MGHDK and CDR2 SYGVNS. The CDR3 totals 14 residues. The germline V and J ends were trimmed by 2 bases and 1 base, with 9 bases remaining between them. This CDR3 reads CASSEQGSSYEQYF. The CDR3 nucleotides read TGTGCCAGCAGTGAACAGGGGTCGTCCTACGAGCAGTACTTC.

The CDR3 region has the DNA TGTGTCGCCGGCCGGGATTCTGAGCAGTTCTTC. This encodes CVAGRDSEQFF. The chain employs TRBV6-6 and TRBJ2-1; the D gene is possibly TRBD2 (5 bases). The V gene's germline CDR1 is MNHNY and CDR2 SVGAGI (reference sequence). The CDR3 loop spans 11 amino acids.

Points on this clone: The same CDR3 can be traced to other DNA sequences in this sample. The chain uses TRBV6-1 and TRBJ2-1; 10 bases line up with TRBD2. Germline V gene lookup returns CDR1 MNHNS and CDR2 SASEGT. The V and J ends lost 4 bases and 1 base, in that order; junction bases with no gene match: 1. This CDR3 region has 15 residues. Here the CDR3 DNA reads TGTGCCAGCAGTGCTAGCGGGAGTTCCTACAATGAGCAGTTCTTC. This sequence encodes CASSASGSSYNEQFF.

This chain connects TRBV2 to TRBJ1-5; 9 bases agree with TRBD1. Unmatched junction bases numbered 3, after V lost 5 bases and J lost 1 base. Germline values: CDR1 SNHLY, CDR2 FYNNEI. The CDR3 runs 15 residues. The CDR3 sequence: CASSPGTGSNQPQHF. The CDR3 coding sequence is TGTGCCAGCAGTCCGGGGACAGGGAGCAATCAGCCCCAGCATTTT.

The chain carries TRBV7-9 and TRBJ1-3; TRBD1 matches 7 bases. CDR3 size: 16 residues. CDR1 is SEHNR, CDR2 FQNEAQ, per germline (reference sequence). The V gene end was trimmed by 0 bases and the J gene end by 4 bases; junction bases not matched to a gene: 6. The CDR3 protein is CASSLALRGRGNTIYF. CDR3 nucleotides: TGTGCCAGCAGCTTAGCGCTGAGGGGGCGAGGAAACACCATATATTTT.

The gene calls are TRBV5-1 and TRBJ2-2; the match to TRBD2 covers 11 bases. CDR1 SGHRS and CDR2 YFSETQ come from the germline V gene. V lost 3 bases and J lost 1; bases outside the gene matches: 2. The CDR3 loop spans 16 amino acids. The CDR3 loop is CASSWGTSGNTGELFF. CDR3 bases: TGCGCCAGCAGCTGGGGGACTAGCGGGAACACCGGGGAGCTGTTTTTT.

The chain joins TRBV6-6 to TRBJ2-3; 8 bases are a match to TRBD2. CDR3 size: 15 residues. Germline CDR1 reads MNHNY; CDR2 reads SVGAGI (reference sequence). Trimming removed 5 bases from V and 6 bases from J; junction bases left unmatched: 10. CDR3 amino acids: CASSPPGLGGDTQYF. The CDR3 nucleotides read TGTGCCAGCAGTCCTCCGGGACTAGGTGGGGATACGCAGTATTTT.

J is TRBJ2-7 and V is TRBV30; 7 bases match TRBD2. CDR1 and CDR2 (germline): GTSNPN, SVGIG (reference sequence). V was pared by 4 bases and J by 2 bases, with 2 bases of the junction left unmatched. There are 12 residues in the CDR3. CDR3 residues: CAWKRDAYEQYF. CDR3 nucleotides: TGTGCCTGGAAGCGGGATGCCTACGAGCAGTACTTC.

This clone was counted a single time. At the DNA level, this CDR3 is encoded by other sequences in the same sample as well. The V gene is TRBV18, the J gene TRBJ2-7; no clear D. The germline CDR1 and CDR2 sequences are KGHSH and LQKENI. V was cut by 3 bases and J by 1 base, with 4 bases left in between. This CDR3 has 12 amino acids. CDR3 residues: CASSPPSYEQYF. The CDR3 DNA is TGTGCCAGCTCACCCCCATCCTACGAGCAGTACTTC.

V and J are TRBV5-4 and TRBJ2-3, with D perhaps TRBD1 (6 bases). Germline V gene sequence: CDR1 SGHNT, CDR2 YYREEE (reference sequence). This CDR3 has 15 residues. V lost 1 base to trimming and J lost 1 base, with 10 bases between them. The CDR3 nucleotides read TGTGCCAGCAGCTTGACCAGGGGAGGCACAGATACGCAGTATTTT. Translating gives CASSLTRGGTDTQYF.

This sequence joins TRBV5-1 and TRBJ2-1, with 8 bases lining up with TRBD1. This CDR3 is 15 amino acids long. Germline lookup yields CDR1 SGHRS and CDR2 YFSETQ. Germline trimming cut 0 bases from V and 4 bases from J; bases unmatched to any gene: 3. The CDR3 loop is CASSLEDRAYNEQFF. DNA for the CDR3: TGCGCCAGCAGCTTGGAGGACAGGGCGTACAATGAGCAGTTCTTC.

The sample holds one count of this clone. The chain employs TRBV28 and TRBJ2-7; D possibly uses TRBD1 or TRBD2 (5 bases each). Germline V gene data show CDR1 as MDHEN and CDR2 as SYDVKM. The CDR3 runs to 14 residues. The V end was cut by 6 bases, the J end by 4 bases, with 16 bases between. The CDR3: CASSPAGTRYEQYF. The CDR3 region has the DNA TGTGCCAGCAGCCCAGCCGGGACCCGGTACGAGCAGTACTTC.

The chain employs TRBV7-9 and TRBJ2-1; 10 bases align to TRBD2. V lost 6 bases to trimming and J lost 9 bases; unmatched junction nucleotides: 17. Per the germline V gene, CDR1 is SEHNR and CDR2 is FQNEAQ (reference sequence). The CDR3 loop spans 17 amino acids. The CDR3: CASRKAPGLAEGIEQFF. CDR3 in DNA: TGTGCCAGCAGGAAAGCACCCGGACTAGCGGAGGGCATTGAGCAGTTCTTC.

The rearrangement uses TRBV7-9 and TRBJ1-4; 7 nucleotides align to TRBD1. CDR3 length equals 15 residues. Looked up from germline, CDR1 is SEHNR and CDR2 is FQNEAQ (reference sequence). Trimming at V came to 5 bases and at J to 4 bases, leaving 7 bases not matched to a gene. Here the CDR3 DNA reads TGTGCCAGCAGCCACAGGGGAGAGTTTAATGAAAAACTGTTTTTT. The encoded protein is CASSHRGEFNEKLFF.